Shown below are 3 T cell receptor beta chains from a single sample sequenced in a study of shared clonotypes between healthy human individuals. Libraries were prepared by immunoSEQ multiplex PCR; TCRdb keeps only in-frame clonotypes and omits some of them. The sample includes over a million clones, over 95% of them seen just once. Sequenced sample: naive CD4+ T cells sorted from blood. The subset here: CD45RA+ positively selected. Receptors were obtained from a man younger than 45 in good health.

The rearrangement uses TRBV19 and TRBJ2-1, with D perhaps TRBD1 (6 bases). Trimming took 3 bases from V and 0 from J, leaving 12 bases between them. The length of the CDR3 is 16 residues. Germline V gene lookup returns CDR1 LNHDA and CDR2 SQIVND (reference sequence). The CDR3 DNA sequence: TGTGCCAGTAGTATTGCAGGGGCGAGCTCCTACAATGAGCAGTTCTTC. Translating gives CASSIAGASSYNEQFF.

Only one count was recorded for this clone. The genes are TRBV27 and TRBJ1-5; 7 bases align to TRBD1. Germline loops: CDR1 MNHEY, CDR2 SMNVEV (reference sequence). The CDR3 is 16 residues long. V gave up 0 bases and J gave up 5 bases; unmatched junction bases: 7. CDR3 sequence (DNA): TGTGCCAGCAGTTTATCTAGGGGGCGCGTATATCAGCCCCAGCATTTT. Its protein product is CASSLSRGRVYQPQHF.

The gene calls are TRBV19 and TRBJ1-5, with TRBD1 matching 9 bases. The germline CDR1 and CDR2 sequences are LNHDA and SQIVND (reference sequence). J was trimmed by 6 bases and V by 4 bases; bases with no gene match: 7. CDR3 length: 15 residues. The CDR3 is CASSRTGERPQPQHF. CDR3 coding DNA: TGTGCCAGTAGTAGGACAGGGGAGCGGCCTCAGCCCCAGCATTTT.